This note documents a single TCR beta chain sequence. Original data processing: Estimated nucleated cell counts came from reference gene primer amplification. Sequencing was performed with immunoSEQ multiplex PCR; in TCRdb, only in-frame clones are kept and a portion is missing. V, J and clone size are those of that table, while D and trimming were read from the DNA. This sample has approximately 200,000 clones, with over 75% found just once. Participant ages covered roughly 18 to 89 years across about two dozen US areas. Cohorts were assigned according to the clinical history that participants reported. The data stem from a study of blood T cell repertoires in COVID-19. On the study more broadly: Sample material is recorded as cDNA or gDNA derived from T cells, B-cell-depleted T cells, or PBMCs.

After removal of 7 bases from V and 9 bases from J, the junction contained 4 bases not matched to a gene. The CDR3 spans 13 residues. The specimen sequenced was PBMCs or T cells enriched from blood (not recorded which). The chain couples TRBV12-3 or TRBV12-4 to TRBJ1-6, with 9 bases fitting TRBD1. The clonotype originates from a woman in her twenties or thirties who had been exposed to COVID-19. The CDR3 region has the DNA TGTGCCAGCACTTTGACAGGGGGTTCACCCCTCCACTTT. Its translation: CASTLTGGSPLHF.